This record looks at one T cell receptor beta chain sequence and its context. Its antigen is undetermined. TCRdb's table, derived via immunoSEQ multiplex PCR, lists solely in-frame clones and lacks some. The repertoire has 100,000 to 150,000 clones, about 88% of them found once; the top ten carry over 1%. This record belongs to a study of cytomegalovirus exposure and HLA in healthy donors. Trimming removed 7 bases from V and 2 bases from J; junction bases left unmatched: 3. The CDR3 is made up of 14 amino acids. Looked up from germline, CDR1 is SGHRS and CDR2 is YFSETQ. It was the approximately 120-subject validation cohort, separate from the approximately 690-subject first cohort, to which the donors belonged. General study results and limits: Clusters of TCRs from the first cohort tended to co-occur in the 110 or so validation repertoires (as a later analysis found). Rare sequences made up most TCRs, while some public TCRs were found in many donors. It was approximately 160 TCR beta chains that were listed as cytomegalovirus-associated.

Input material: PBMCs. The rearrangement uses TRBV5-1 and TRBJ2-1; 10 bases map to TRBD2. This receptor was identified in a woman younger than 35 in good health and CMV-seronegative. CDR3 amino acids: CASLSGGAYNEQFF. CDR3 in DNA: TGCGCCAGCTTAAGCGGGGGGGCCTACAATGAGCAGTTCTTC.